The clone carrying this T cell receptor beta chain was found once. The entry originates in a study of blood T cell repertoires in COVID-19. In the study overall: T cells, B-cell-depleted T cells, or PBMCs supplied cDNA or gDNA.

Assay: immunoSEQ multiplex PCR; the TCRdb copy retains only in-frame clones and omits some. The data show around 150,000 clones, more than 70% seen once. The specimen was peripheral blood. This sequence was found in a man in his sixties with acute or convalescent COVID-19.

This CDR3 reads CASSVGWGQNNSPLHF. CDR3 nucleotide sequence: TGTGCCAGCAGCGTAGGCTGGGGACAAAATAATTCACCCCTCCACTTT. The rearrangement links TRBV9 to TRBJ1-6; a possible D gene is TRBD1 (6 bases). The CDR3 is 16 residues long. Trimming left V 0 bases short and J 5 bases short, with 12 bases between. The germline V gene encodes CDR1 SGDLS and CDR2 YYNGEE.